The next 10 T cell receptor beta chains were all read from a single sample in a study of regulatory T cells in long-lasting Graves disease (dated by TCRdb to about 2021). The time point label of this sample denotes: newly diagnosed GD, antithyroid drugs for less than 3 months. For both TCR sequencing and RNA sequencing, RNA was extracted from PBMCs using TRIzol. To prepare the library, multiplex PCR was applied. For sequencing, an Illumina HiSeq 4000 was employed. TCR beta libraries were built with iRepertoire HTBI primers and Arm-PCR amplification of CDR3 regions. TCRdb redid the processing of the public reads, applying fastp at Q25 and MiXCR, and retained in-frame beta chains. Merged by CDR3 protein, the rows form single entries marked with the most common genes and DNA. This sample gives around 450,000 distinct CDR3 sequences in total; around 14% of them show up just once. The ten largest clonotypes hold roughly a sixth of the sample.

A further study also used this sample, focusing on T cells in Graves' hyperthyroidism and ophthalmopathy.

The specimen comprised peripheral blood mononuclear cells (PBMCs), sampled at new diagnosis, from a patient treated with antithyroid drugs. The receptors here all came from a woman aged 25 to 39 with Graves disease. Donor details come from another sample of the same person, matched by shared clones.

This clonotype was found many times. The rearrangement uses TRBV20-1 and TRBJ2-7; D unclear. Trimming removed 4 bases at V and 2 bases at J, with 9 bases between. Germline CDR1 reads DFQATT; CDR2 reads SNEGSKA (reference sequence). This CDR3 comprises 12 residues. The CDR3 DNA reads as TGCAGTGCTAATGACCGTACCTACGAGCAGTACTTC. Translated: CSANDRTYEQYF.

This clonotype turned up a few times. This chain uses TRBV6-2 or TRBV6-3 with TRBJ1-4; possible D gene TRBD1, 6 bases. The CDR3 runs to 19 residues. V lost 5 bases and J lost 1, with 23 bases in between. Looked up from germline, CDR1 is MNHEY and CDR2 is SVGEGT. CDR3 coding DNA: TGTGCCAGCAGTCCCAAGGGCAGGGGTGAGGGGAGAACTAATGAAAAACTGTTTTTT. Its protein product is CASSPKGRGEGRTNEKLFF.

This clonotype has a count of ten or more. The CDR3: CAISGSSYEQYF. The CDR3 nucleotides read TGTGCCATCAGCGGGAGCTCCTACGAGCAGTACTTC. The V gene is TRBV10-3, the J gene TRBJ2-7; tentatively, D is TRBD2 (6 bases). Germline V gene lookup returns CDR1 ENHRY and CDR2 SYGVKD. V shed 6 bases and J shed 0 bases, with 6 bases lying between them. The CDR3 contains 12 residues.

This clonotype has ten or more counts. The chain couples TRBV20-1 to TRBJ2-1, with 7 nucleotides matching TRBD2. The V segment lost 4 bases and the J segment 4 bases; nucleotides outside the gene matches: 7. The CDR3 is 14 residues long. The germline CDR1 and CDR2 sequences are DFQATT and SNEGSKA (reference sequence). The CDR3 nucleotides are TGCAGTGCTACGGGGCTAGCGGATTACAATGAGCAGTTCTTC. Residues: CSATGLADYNEQFF.

V gene TRBV18 combines with J gene TRBJ1-4; D is undetermined. Germline CDR1 KGHSH, CDR2 LQKENI. V was shortened by 3 bases and J by 5 bases, with 13 bases between the two germline ends. This CDR3 has 15 residues. For the CDR3, the DNA is TGTGCCAGCTCACCTCCGGGCAGTAGGAATGAAAAACTGTTTTTT. This codes for CASSPPGSRNEKLFF.

This clonotype was seen many times. This chain links TRBV15 with TRBJ2-7; D tentatively fits TRBD1 or TRBD2 (6 bases each). The germline V and J ends were trimmed by 1 base and 2 bases, with 21 bases remaining between them. This CDR3 has 18 residues. CDR1 and CDR2 from the germline V gene are LNHNV and YYDKDF (reference sequence). CDR3 sequence: CATSRVGGRTGLTYEQYF. CDR3 in DNA: TGTGCCACCAGCAGAGTCGGGGGCCGGACCGGACTTACCTACGAGCAGTACTTC.

This clonotype has ten or more counts. V is TRBV6-1 and J is TRBJ1-6; 9 bases are shared with TRBD1. Unmatched junction bases numbered 2, after V lost 5 bases and J lost 0 bases. Germline CDR1 reads MNHNS; CDR2 reads SASEGT. The CDR3 sequence is 16 residues long. As DNA, the CDR3 is TGTGCCAGCAGTCCACAGGGGGCCTCCTATAATTCACCCCTCCACTTT. Encoded protein: CASSPQGASYNSPLHF.

V usage is TRBV20-1 and J usage is TRBJ2-5; D might be TRBD2 (6 bases). CDR1 is DFQATT and CDR2 is SNEGSKA in the germline V gene (reference sequence). The CDR3 runs to 15 residues. Trimming removed 5 bases from V and 3 bases from J, with 19 bases in between. CDR3 sequence (DNA): TGCAGTGCTCCTCCCGGAGGGGCCGGGAAAGAGACCCAGTACTTC. Encoded protein: CSAPPGGAGKETQYF.

Many counts were recorded for this clonotype. The chain couples TRBV24-1 to TRBJ1-5; TRBD1 is a possible D gene (6 bases). Germline CDR1 and CDR2: KGHDR and SFDVKD. Trimming left V 5 bases short and J 6 bases short, with 13 bases between. The CDR3 sequence is 14 residues long. This CDR3 reads CATSGTGPGQPQHF. The CDR3 DNA reads as TGTGCCACCAGTGGTACAGGGCCTGGTCAGCCCCAGCATTTT.

V usage is TRBV5-1 and J usage is TRBJ2-6, with 11 bases aligning to TRBD1. The CDR3 runs 18 residues. Germline values: CDR1 SGHRS, CDR2 YFSETQ. Trimming at V came to 4 bases and at J to 0 bases, leaving 6 bases not matched to a gene. The CDR3 here is CASSMGGTGGSGANVLTF. In DNA form, the CDR3 reads TGCGCCAGCAGCATGGGCGGGACAGGGGGCTCTGGGGCCAACGTCCTGACTTTC.